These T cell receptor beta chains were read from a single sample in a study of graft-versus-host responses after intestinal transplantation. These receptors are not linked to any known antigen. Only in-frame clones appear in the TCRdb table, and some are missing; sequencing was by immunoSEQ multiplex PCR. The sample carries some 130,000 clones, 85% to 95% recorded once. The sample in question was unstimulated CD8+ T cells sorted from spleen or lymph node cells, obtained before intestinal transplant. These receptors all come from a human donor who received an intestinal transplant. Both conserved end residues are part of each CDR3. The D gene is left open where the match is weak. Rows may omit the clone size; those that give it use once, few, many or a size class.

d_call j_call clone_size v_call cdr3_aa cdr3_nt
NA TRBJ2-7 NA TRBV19 CASRSGLSEQYF TGTGCCAGTAGGTCAGGGCTTAGCGAGCAGTACTTC
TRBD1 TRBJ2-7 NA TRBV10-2 CASRAGTGASYEQYF TGCGCCAGCAGGGCCGGGACAGGGGCCTCCTACGAGCAGTACTTC
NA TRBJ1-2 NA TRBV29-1 CSVSGFVAGDGYTF TGCAGCGTTTCTGGTTTCGTTGCAGGGGATGGCTACACCTTC
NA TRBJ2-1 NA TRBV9 CASSVAGLPNEQFF TGTGCCAGCAGCGTAGCTGGGCTTCCCAATGAGCAGTTCTTC
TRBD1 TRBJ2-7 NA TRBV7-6 CASSLGQGAYEQYF TGTGCCAGCAGCTTAGGACAGGGGGCCTACGAGCAGTACTTC
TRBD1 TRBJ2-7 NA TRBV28 CASRNTGVSYEQYF TGTGCCAGCAGGAACACAGGGGTTTCCTACGAGCAGTACTTC
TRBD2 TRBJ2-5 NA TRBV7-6 CASSFSSGSRETQYF TGTGCCAGCAGCTTTTCTAGCGGGAGTAGGGAGACCCAGTACTTC
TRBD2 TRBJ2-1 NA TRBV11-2 CASSYTQPGLAGNNEQFF TGTGCCAGCAGTTACACGCAGCCAGGACTAGCGGGAAATAATGAGCAGTTCTTC
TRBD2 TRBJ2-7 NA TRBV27 CASSSPSTSGYEQYF TGTGCCAGCAGTTCCCCCTCGACTAGCGGCTACGAGCAGTACTTC
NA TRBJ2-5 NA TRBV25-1 CASTSGEGQETQYF TGTGCCAGCACCTCGGGAGAGGGACAAGAGACCCAGTACTTC
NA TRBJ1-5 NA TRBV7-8 CASTGGDSNQPQHF TGTGCCAGCACCGGAGGGGATAGCAATCAGCCCCAGCATTTT
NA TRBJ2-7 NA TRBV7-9 CASSFGTRAGTYEQYF TGTGCCAGCAGCTTTGGTACCCGCGCGGGAACCTACGAGCAGTACTTC
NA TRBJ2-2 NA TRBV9 CASSVEGTWLSEDGELFF TGTGCCAGCAGCGTAGAGGGGACCTGGTTATCAGAGGACGGGGAGCTGTTTTTT
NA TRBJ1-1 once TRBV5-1 CASSLDPGAGEAFF TGCGCCAGCAGCTTGGATCCGGGGGCTGGTGAAGCTTTCTTT
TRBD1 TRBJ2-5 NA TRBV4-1 CASSSWDRGEETQYF TGCGCCAGCAGTTCTTGGGACAGGGGGGAAGAGACCCAGTACTTC
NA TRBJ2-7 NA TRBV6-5 CASSLSGGGSYEQYF TGTGCCAGCAGCCTTAGCGGAGGGGGGTCCTACGAGCAGTACTTC
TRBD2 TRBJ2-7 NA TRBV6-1 CASSEAPTSGTSYEQYF TGTGCCAGCAGTGAAGCGCCAACTAGCGGGACGTCCTACGAGCAGTACTTC
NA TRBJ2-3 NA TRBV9 CASSAWQGGFTDTQYF TGTGCCAGCAGCGCTTGGCAGGGGGGATTCACAGATACGCAGTATTTT
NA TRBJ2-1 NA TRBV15 CATSRVGGDNEQFF TGTGCCACCAGCAGAGTAGGCGGAGACAATGAGCAGTTCTTC
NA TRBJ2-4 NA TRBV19 CATTPLGGLAKNIQYF TGTGCCACCACCCCTCTGGGCGGACTAGCCAAAAACATTCAGTACTTC
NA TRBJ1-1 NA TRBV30 CAWNSVLNTEAFF TGTGCCTGGAATAGCGTGTTGAACACTGAAGCTTTCTTT
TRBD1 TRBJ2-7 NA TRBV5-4 CASSLDRGQAYEQHF TGTGCCAGCAGCTTGGATAGGGGACAGGCCTACGAGCAGCACTTC
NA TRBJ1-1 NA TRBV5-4 CASSDPVGVSGTEAFF TGTGCCAGCAGCGATCCAGTTGGAGTGAGTGGCACTGAAGCTTTCTTT
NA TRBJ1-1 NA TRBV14 CASSWAGGTEAFF TGTGCCAGCAGCTGGGCAGGAGGGACTGAAGCTTTCTTT
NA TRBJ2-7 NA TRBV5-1 CASSFDSSYEQYF TGCGCCAGCAGCTTCGACAGCTCCTACGAGCAGTACTTC
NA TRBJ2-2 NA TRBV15 CATSRARTVTGELFF TGTGCCACCAGCAGAGCCCGGACGGTCACCGGGGAGCTGTTTTTT
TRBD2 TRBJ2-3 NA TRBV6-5 CAPPGTSFTDTQYF TGTGCCCCTCCCGGGACTAGCTTCACAGATACGCAGTATTTT
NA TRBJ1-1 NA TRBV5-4 CASSLGGNTEAFF TGTGCCAGCAGCTTGGGGGGGAACACTGAAGCTTTCTTT
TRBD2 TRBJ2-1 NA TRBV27 CASRTGTSGGNEQFF TGTGCCAGCCGTACTGGGACTAGCGGGGGGAATGAGCAGTTCTTC
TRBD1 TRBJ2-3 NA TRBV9 CASSPRDRSTDTQYF TGTGCCAGCAGCCCCAGGGACAGGAGCACAGATACGCAGTATTTT
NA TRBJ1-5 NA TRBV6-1 CASSDSKPQHF TGTGCCAGCAGTGACAGTAAGCCCCAGCATTTT
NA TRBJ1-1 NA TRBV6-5 CASSEAFF TGTGCCAGCAGCGAAGCTTTCTTT
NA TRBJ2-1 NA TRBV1 CTSSQPRLAGGQGEQFF TGCACCAGCAGCCAACCCCGACTAGCGGGAGGGCAGGGTGAGCAGTTCTTC
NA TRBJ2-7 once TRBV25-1 CASSSRSSYEQYF TGTGCCAGCAGTTCCCGAAGCTCCTACGAGCAGTACTTC
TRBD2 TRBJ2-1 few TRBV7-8 CASRRGNEQFF TGTGCCAGCAGGCGGGGGAATGAGCAGTTCTTC
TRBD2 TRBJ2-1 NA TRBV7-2 CASSLKAGARYNEQFF TGTGCCAGCAGCTTAAAGGCGGGAGCGAGGTACAATGAGCAGTTCTTC
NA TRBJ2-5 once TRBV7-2 CASSLNYAETQYF TGTGCCAGCAGCTTAAACTACGCGGAGACCCAGTACTTC
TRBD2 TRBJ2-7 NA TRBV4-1 CASSQDWGLAGGPTRGEQYF TGCGCCAGCAGCCAAGATTGGGGACTAGCGGGAGGGCCTACCCGGGGCGAGCAGTACTTC
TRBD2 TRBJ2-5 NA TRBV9 CASSLPGTSGSIDETQYF TGTGCCAGCAGCCTCCCCGGGACTAGCGGGAGTATTGACGAGACCCAGTACTTC
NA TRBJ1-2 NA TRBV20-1 CSDLGGDGYTF TGCAGCGACCTGGGGGGGGATGGCTACACCTTC
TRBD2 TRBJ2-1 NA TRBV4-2 CASSQHETSGRVSSYNEQFF TGTGCCAGCAGCCAACATGAGACTAGCGGGAGGGTTAGCTCCTACAATGAGCAGTTCTTC
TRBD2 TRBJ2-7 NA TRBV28 CASSLLTSGSTEQYF TGTGCCAGCAGTCTACTGACTAGCGGGAGCACCGAGCAGTACTTC
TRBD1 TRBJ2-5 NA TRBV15 CATSRANQGAWGETQYF TGTGCCACCAGCAGAGCGAACCAGGGGGCCTGGGGAGAGACCCAGTACTTC
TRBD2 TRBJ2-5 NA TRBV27 CASSLRLAGGETQYF TGTGCCAGCAGTTTACGGCTAGCGGGAGGAGAGACCCAGTACTTC
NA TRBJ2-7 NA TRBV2 CASHDRKYEQYF TGTGCCAGCCATGACAGGAAATACGAGCAGTACTTC
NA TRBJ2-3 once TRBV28 CASSLRQNTDTQYF TGTGCCAGCAGTTTACGACAGAACACAGATACGCAGTATTTT
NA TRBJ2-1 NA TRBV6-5 CASSYSQGSEQFF TGTGCCAGCAGTTACTCCCAGGGCAGTGAGCAGTTCTTC
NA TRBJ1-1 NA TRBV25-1 CASSDGGEAFF TGTGCCAGCAGTGATGGGGGTGAAGCTTTCTTT
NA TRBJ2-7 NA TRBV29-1 CSVVYDGYYEQYF TGCAGCGTTGTGTATGACGGGTACTACGAGCAGTACTTC
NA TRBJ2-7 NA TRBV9 CASSVGDRGYEQYF TGTGCCAGCAGCGTAGGGGACCGTGGCTACGAGCAGTACTTC
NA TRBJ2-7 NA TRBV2 CASSELAGVYEQYF TGTGCCAGCAGTGAACTGGCAGGGGTTTACGAGCAGTACTTC
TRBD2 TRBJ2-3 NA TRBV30 CAWSPTSGRVDTQYF TGTGCCTGGAGTCCGACTAGCGGGAGGGTAGATACGCAGTATTTT
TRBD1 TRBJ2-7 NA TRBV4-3 CASSQVRDSIFYEQYF TGCGCCAGCAGCCAAGTTAGGGACAGCATTTTCTACGAGCAGTACTTC
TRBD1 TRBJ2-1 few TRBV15 CATSGGWGTGPYNEQFF TGTGCCACCAGCGGGGGTTGGGGGACAGGGCCCTACAATGAGCAGTTCTTC